This TCR beta chain stems from a study of blood T cell repertoires in COVID-19. Study overall: Samples representing acute and convalescent COVID-19 were sourced from the United States, Italy and Spain. PBMCs, B-cell-depleted T cells, or T cells were the source of the cDNA or gDNA that made up the material.

The V end was cut by 7 bases, the J end by 4 bases, with 18 bases between. The CDR3 is made up of 14 amino acids. CDR1 and CDR2 from the germline V gene are SQVTM and ANQGSEA. Original methodology: By means of reference gene primer amplification, nucleated cell counts were estimated. Data came from immunoSEQ multiplex PCR; TCRdb stores just in-frame clones and leaves some out. For V, J and clone size, that table is used; D and trimming come from the DNA. The table includes 300,000 to 350,000 clones, about 90% detected once. This sequence joins TRBV29-1 and TRBJ2-3; perhaps TRBD2 as D (6 bases). The origin of this receptor is a man aged 18-30 years with active or convalescent COVID-19. Sequences were obtained from peripheral blood. In nucleotides, the CDR3 is TGCAGCGCCGATACTCGGGACTTCTCAGATACGCAGTATTTT. Translating gives CSADTRDFSDTQYF.